Following are 13 T cell receptor beta chains from one sample sequenced in a study of blood T cell repertoires in COVID-19. Profiled with immunoSEQ multiplex PCR; TCRdb holds only in-frame clones, not every one. The table shows about 480,000 clones, with over 75% occurring only once. What was sequenced was PBMCs or T cells enriched from blood (not recorded which). All receptors come from a woman aged 40 to 55 who had recovered from COVID-19.

The chain has TRBV19 and TRBJ2-5, with 8 positions matching TRBD1. The junction had 9 bases not matched to a gene; V was cut back by 1 base and J by 5 bases. CDR1 and CDR2 from the germline V gene are LNHDA and SQIVND (reference sequence). CDR3 length equals 16 residues. The chain's CDR3 is CASSIGAGGTGETQYF. The CDR3 DNA reads TGTGCCAGTAGTATAGGGGCAGGGGGCACCGGGGAGACCCAGTACTTC.

The chain carries TRBV27 and TRBJ2-4; 11 bases fit TRBD1. Germline loops: CDR1 MNHEY, CDR2 SMNVEV (reference sequence). Trimming took 6 bases from V and 0 from J; bases not matched to a gene: 10. This CDR3 contains 18 residues. CDR3: CASSGQGALELAKNIQYF. The CDR3 nucleotides are TGTGCCAGCAGCGGACAGGGGGCGTTGGAACTAGCCAAAAACATTCAGTACTTC.

Note on this clone: The identical CDR3 is also encoded by other nucleotide sequences in the sample. V gene TRBV2 combines with J gene TRBJ1-1, with D possibly matching TRBD1 (6 bases). Germline loops: CDR1 SNHLY, CDR2 FYNNEI. V was clipped by 1 base and J by 0 bases, with 6 bases between them. The length of the CDR3 is 14 residues. For the CDR3, the DNA is TGTGCCAGCAGTGAAGACAGGGTGAACACTGAAGCTTTCTTT. This gives the protein CASSEDRVNTEAFF.

The chain couples TRBV2 to TRBJ2-4; D not resolved. V lost 7 bases to trimming and J lost 3 bases, with 7 bases between them. The germline gives CDR1 SNHLY, CDR2 FYNNEI. CDR3 size: 12 residues. CDR3 coding DNA: TGTGCCAGCATTGGGCACAAAAACATTCAGTACTTC. Its protein is CASIGHKNIQYF.

The chain links TRBV6-5 to TRBJ2-1, with TRBD2 matching 12 bases. CDR1 is MNHEY and CDR2 is SVGAGI in the germline V gene. The length of the CDR3 is 15 residues. J was trimmed by 8 bases and V by 6 bases; bases with no gene match: 8. This chain's CDR3 is CASRSLAGGPHEQFF. The DNA for the CDR3 is TGTGCCAGCAGATCTCTAGCGGGAGGGCCCCATGAGCAGTTCTTC.

The chain carries TRBV7-2 and TRBJ2-3; TRBD2 matches 8 bases. Germline CDR1 SGHTA, CDR2 FQGNSA. The CDR3 consists of 14 residues. Trimming took 3 bases from V and 5 from J; bases not matched to a gene: 4. The CDR3 DNA sequence: TGTGCCAGCAGCTTGGCGGGAGGAATAGATACGCAGTATTTT. It codes for CASSLAGGIDTQYF.

This sequence joins TRBV18 and TRBJ1-4; 9 bases are a match to TRBD1. Germline CDR1 is KGHSH and CDR2 is LQKENI. The CDR3 has 17 amino acids. With 2 bases clipped from V and 5 bases from J, the junction kept 9 bases outside the gene matches. CDR3 residues: CASSPVNQGTGNEKLFF. The CDR3 DNA reads TGTGCCAGCTCACCAGTAAACCAAGGGACAGGGAATGAAAAACTGTTTTTT.

The chain employs TRBV4-3 and TRBJ1-1; TRBD1 might be the D (6 bases). The CDR3 has 14 amino acids. Germline V gene sequence: CDR1 LGHNA, CDR2 YSLEER. V lost 4 bases, J lost 3 bases, and 12 bases lay in between. The CDR3 loop reads CASSPVAGDTEAFF. The CDR3 DNA follows: TGCGCCAGCAGCCCAGTAGCAGGGGACACTGAAGCTTTCTTT.

The chain couples TRBV2 to TRBJ2-3, with 11 bases identical to TRBD2. Germline values: CDR1 SNHLY, CDR2 FYNNEI. The J segment lost 4 bases and the V segment lost 2 bases, leaving 8 bases of the junction unmatched. This CDR3 has 17 residues. The CDR3 DNA reads as TGTGCCAGCAGTGAAACCCCACTAGCGGGAGCGTCAGATACGCAGTATTTT. Protein: CASSETPLAGASDTQYF.

The gene calls are TRBV3-1 (or the pseudogene TRBV3-2) and TRBJ1-2; D gene unclear. Deletions cut 0 bases from V and 8 bases from J, with 10 bases between. CDR1 is LGHDT and CDR2 is YNNKEL in the germline V gene (reference sequence). This CDR3 spans 13 amino acids. The CDR3 sequence: CASSQDFRGGYTF. CDR3 DNA: TGTGCCAGCAGCCAAGATTTCAGAGGAGGCTACACCTTC.

CDR3 protein: CATSRDTPQDEAFF. CDR3 nucleotide sequence: TGTGCCACCAGCAGAGACACGCCCCAGGATGAAGCTTTCTTT. The chain is built from TRBV15 and TRBJ1-1; no definite D call. Germline values: CDR1 LNHNV, CDR2 YYDKDF (reference sequence). The CDR3 loop spans 14 amino acids. V lost 0 bases to trimming and J lost 7 bases, with 12 bases between them. Filled out from reference TRBV15 and TRBJ1-1, the complete variable domain reads DAMVIQNPRYQVTQFGKPVTLSCSQTLNHNVMYWYQQKSSQAPKLLFHYYDKDFNNEADTPDNFQSRRPNTSFCFLDIRSPGLGDTAMYLCATSRDTPQDEAFFGQGTRLTVV.

The chain employs TRBV5-1 and TRBJ2-2; no firm D call. Trimming took off 5 bases at V and 3 bases at J, with 8 bases between the two ends. The CDR3 is made up of 13 amino acids. Germline V lookup: CDR1 SGHRS, CDR2 YFSETQ. The CDR3 region has the DNA TGCGCCAGCAGAGTAAGCGACACCGGGGAGCTGTTTTTT. Its translation is CASRVSDTGELFF.

V gene TRBV6-5 combines with J gene TRBJ2-5; D is possibly TRBD2 (6 bases). Germline CDR1 is MNHEY and CDR2 is SVGAGI. With 2 bases removed from V and 4 bases from J, the gap between germline ends came to 17 bases. This CDR3 spans 16 amino acids. CDR3 region: CASSYRAGRPAETQYF. CDR3 DNA sequence: TGTGCCAGCAGTTACCGGGCCGGGAGACCCGCAGAGACCCAGTACTTC.